The present TCR beta chain was sequenced within a study of blood T cell repertoires in COVID-19. Study-wide context: Material from acute and convalescent COVID-19 was sourced from the United States, Italy and Spain. PBMCs, B-cell-depleted T cells, or T cells were the source of the cDNA or gDNA that made up the material.

TCRdb's table, derived via immunoSEQ multiplex PCR, lists solely in-frame clones and lacks some. The data contain 100,000 or so clones, 85% of them seen just once; the ten biggest clones take up about 1.8%. This CDR3 comprises 14 residues. CDR1 is SGHVT, CDR2 SQSDAQ, per germline. The V gene lost 3 bases and the J gene lost 6 bases, with 15 bases spanning the gap. J is TRBJ2-7 and V is TRBV7-4; D is perhaps TRBD2 (6 bases). Sequenced material: peripheral blood. This sequence originates from a woman in her seventies with active or convalescent COVID-19. The CDR3 sequence is CASSFGGSLGEQYF. CDR3 bases: TGTGCCAGCAGCTTTGGAGGGAGTCTGGGCGAGCAGTACTTC.